The sequence of this TCR beta chain was determined in a study of post-analysis software for immune sequencing data. Across the study: Recorded subtypes: relapsing-remitting, secondary progressive, progressive-relapsing; some patients unannotated.

The study, taken as a whole, reports: F measure grouped same-batch samples tightly together. Patients with multiple sclerosis recorded significantly lower normalized Chao1 diversity than controls, the study found.

A word on this clonotype: The antigen remains undetermined.

Included in the TCR beta cDNA libraries were unique molecular identifiers. Using its own MiXCR run on the PCR reads, TCRdb lists one record per CDR3 protein. Here the sample spans approximately 770,000 distinct CDR3 sequences, 40% to 55% being singletons. The TCR sequence derives from a girl aged 5-17 years with multiple sclerosis. The specimen sequenced was blood.

Written as DNA, the CDR3 is TGTGCCACCAGCCCTGACTACAATGAGCAGTTCTTC. Translation gives CATSPDYNEQFF. This sequence joins TRBV15 and TRBJ2-1; D is uncertain. The CDR3 runs to 12 residues. Germline V gives CDR1 LNHNV, CDR2 YYDKDF (reference sequence). V gave up 5 bases and J gave up 3 bases, with 5 bases separating them.